This T cell receptor (beta chain) was identified in a study of shared clonotypes between healthy human individuals. Whole-study results and caveats: Compared with memory subsets, naive subsets generally had larger estimated richness. Sampling included only blood; tissue repertoires likely differ.

Sequenced by immunoSEQ multiplex PCR; TCRdb stores in-frame clones only, minus some. The sample lists some 2.1 million clones; roughly 94% were seen once. The table lists this clone with a count of one. The antigen remains undetermined. The study separated CD4+ cells into CD45RA+ naive and CD45RA-negative memory subsets. Unmatched junction bases numbered 6, after V lost 5 bases and J lost 3 bases. The CDR3 contains 14 residues. CDR1 and CDR2 (germline): SGHTA, FQGTGA. This clonotype was obtained from a man between 18 and 29 years old in good health. The sample taken for sequencing was naive CD4+ T cells sorted from blood. The subset was: CD45RA+ positively selected. This chain uses TRBV7-3 with TRBJ1-2; 7 bases match TRBD1. CDR3 in amino acids: CASSPTGLDYGYTF. CDR3 nucleotides: TGTGCCAGCAGCCCGACAGGGCTCGACTATGGCTACACCTTC.